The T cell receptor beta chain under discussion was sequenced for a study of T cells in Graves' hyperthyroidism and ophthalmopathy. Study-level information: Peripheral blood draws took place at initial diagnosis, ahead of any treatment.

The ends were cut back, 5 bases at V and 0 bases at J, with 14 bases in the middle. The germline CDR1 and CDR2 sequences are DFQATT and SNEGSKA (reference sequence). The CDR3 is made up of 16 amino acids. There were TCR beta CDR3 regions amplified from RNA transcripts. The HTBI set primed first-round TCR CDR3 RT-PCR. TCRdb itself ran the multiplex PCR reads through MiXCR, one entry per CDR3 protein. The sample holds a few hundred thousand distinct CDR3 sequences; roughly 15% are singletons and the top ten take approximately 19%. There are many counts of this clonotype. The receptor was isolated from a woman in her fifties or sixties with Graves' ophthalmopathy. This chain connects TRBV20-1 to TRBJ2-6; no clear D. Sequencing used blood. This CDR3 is CSALRWTGSGANVLTF. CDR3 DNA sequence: TGCAGTGCTTTAAGATGGACGGGCTCTGGGGCCAACGTCCTGACTTTC.